The TCR beta chain described here comes from a study of T-cell reconstitution after alpha-beta-depleted transplantation in children. Germline V gene data show CDR1 as SNHLY and CDR2 as FYNNEI. This CDR3 is 14 amino acids long. V lost 2 bases and J lost 0, with 5 bases in between. Construction of the TCRbeta library involved unique molecular identifiers. A single record per CDR3 protein comes from TCRdb applying MiXCR to the PCR reads. The sample shows some 830,000 distinct CDR3 sequences, 16% of them seen only once. This clonotype turned up a few times. The genes are TRBV2 and TRBJ2-1; unclear D gene. Sequencing used PBMCs, mostly from graft donor cells, obtained 360 days after TCRalphabeta/CD19-depleted stem cell transplant. This TCR derives from a male patient under 18 who had a stem cell transplant for acute lymphoblastic leukemia, so the T cells may come from the graft donor. The CDR3 is CASSEYLSYNEQFF. In DNA form, the CDR3 reads TGTGCCAGCAGTGAATACCTCTCCTACAATGAGCAGTTCTTC.